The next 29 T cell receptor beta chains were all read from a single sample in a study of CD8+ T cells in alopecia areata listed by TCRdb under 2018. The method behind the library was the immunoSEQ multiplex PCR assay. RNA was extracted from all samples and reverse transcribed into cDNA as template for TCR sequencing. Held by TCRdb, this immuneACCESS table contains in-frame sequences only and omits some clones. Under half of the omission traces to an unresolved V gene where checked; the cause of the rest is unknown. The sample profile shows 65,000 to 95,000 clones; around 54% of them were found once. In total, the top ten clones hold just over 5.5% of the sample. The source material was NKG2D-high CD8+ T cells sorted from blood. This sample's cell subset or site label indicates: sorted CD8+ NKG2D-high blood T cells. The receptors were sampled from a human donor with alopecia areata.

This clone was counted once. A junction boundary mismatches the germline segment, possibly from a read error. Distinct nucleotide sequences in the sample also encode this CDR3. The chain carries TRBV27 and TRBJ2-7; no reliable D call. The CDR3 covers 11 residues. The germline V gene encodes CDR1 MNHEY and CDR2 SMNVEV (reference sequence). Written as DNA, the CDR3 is TGTGCCAGCAGTCTATCCTACGAGCAGTACTTC. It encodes CASSLSYEQYF.

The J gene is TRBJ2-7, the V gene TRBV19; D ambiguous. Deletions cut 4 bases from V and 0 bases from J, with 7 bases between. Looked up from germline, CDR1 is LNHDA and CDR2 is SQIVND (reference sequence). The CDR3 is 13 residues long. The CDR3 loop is CASSRETSYEQYF. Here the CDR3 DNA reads TGTGCCAGTAGTAGGGAAACCTCCTACGAGCAGTACTTC.

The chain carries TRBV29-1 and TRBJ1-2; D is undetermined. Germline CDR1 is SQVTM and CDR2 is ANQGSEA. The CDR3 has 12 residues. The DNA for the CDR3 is TGCAGTACTCCCGGAGGGTCCTATGGCTACACCTTC. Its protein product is CSTPGGSYGYTF.

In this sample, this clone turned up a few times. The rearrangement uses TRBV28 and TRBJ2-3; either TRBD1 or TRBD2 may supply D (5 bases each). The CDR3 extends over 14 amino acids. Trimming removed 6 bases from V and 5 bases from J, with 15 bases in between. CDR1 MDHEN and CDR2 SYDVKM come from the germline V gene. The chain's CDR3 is CASSLLDSGDTQYF. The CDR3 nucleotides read TGTGCCAGCAGCCTACTCGACAGCGGAGATACGCAGTATTTT. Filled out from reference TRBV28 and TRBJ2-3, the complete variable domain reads DVKVTQSSRYLVKRTGEKVFLECVQDMDHENMFWYRQDPGLGLRLIYFSYDVKMKEKGDIPEGYSVSREKKERFSLILESASTNQTSMYLCASSLLDSGDTQYFGPGTRLTVL.

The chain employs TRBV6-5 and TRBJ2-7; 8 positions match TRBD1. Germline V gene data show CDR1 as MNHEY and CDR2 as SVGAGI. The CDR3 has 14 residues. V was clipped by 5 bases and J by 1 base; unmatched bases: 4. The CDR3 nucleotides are TGTGCCAGCAGTACGACAGGGGAATCCTACGAGCAGTACTTC. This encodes CASSTTGESYEQYF.

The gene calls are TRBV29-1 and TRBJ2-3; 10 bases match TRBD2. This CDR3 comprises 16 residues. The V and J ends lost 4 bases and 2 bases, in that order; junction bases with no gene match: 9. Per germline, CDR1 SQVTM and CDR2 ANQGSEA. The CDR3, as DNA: TGCAGCGTTGGGGGATACCTAGCGGGGGTCACAGATACGCAGTATTTT. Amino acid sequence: CSVGGYLAGVTDTQYF.

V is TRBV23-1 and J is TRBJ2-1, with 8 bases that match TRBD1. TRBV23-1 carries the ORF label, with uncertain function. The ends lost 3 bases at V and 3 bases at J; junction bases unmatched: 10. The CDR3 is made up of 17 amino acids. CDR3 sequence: CASSHPPRDRYYNEQFF. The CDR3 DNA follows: TGCGCCAGCAGTCACCCCCCCCGGGACAGGTACTACAATGAGCAGTTCTTC.

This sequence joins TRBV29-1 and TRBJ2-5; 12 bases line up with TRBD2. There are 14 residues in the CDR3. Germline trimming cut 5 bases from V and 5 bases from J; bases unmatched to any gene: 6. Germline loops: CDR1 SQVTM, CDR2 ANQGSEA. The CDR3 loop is CSVPSGGASETQYF. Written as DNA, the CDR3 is TGCAGCGTTCCTAGCGGGGGGGCCAGTGAGACCCAGTACTTC.

DNA for the CDR3: TGCGCCAGCAGCCAAGATCTGACGGGACTAGCCAAAAACATTCAGTACTTC. Amino acid sequence: CASSQDLTGLAKNIQYF. V is TRBV4-3 and J is TRBJ2-4, with a possible D match to TRBD2 (6 bases). The ends were cut back, 0 bases at V and 0 bases at J, with 12 bases in the middle. Per the germline V gene, CDR1 is LGHNA and CDR2 is YSLEER. The CDR3 covers 17 residues.

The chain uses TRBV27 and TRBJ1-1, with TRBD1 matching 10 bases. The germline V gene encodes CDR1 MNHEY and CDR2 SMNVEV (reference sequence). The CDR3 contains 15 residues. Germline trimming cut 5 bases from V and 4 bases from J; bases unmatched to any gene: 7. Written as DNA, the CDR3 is TGTGCCAGCAGTACCCCGGACAGGGGGTTCACTGAAGCTTTCTTT. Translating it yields CASSTPDRGFTEAFF.

This CDR3 reads CASLLGGTASYEQYF. CDR3 nucleotides: TGTGCCAGCTTATTAGGCGGGACAGCTTCCTACGAGCAGTACTTC. V gene TRBV11-2 combines with J gene TRBJ2-7, with D possibly being TRBD1 (7 bases). Per the germline V gene, CDR1 is SGHAT and CDR2 is FQNNGV. V dropped 8 bases and J dropped 1 base, with 18 bases sitting between them. The CDR3 covers 15 residues.

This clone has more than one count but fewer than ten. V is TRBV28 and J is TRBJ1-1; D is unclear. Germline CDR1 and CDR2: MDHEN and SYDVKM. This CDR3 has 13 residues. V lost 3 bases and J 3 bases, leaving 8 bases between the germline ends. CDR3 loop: CASSLRGDTEAFF. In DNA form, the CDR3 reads TGTGCCAGCAGTTTGCGTGGGGACACTGAAGCTTTCTTT. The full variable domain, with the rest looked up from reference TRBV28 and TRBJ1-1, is DVKVTQSSRYLVKRTGEKVFLECVQDMDHENMFWYRQDPGLGLRLIYFSYDVKMKEKGDIPEGYSVSREKKERFSLILESASTNQTSMYLCASSLRGDTEAFFGQGTRLTVV.

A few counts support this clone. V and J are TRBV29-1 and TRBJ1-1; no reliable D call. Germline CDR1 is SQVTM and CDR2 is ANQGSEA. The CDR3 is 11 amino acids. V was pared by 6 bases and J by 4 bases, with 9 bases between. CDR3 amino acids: CSVAGLTEAFF. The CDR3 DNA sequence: TGCAGCGTGGCGGGTCTCACTGAAGCTTTCTTT.

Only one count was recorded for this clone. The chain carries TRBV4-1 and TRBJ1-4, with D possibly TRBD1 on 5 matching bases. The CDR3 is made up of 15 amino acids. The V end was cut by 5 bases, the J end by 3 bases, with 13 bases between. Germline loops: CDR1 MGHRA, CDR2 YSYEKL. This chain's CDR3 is CASSSRDGANEKLFF. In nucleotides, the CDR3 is TGCGCCAGCAGCTCCCGGGACGGTGCTAATGAAAAACTGTTTTTT.

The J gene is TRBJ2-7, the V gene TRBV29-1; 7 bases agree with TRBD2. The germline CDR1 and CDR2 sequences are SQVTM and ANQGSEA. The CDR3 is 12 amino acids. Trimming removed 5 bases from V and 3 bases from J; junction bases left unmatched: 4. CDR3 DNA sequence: TGCAGCGTTATAGCGGGCCACTACGAGCAGTACTTC. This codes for CSVIAGHYEQYF.

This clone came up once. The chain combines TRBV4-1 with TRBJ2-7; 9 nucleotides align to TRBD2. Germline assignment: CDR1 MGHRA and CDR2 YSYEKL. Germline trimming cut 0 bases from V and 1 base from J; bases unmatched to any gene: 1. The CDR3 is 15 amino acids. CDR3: CASSQEREGSYEQYF. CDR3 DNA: TGCGCCAGCAGCCAAGAGCGGGAGGGATCCTACGAGCAGTACTTC.

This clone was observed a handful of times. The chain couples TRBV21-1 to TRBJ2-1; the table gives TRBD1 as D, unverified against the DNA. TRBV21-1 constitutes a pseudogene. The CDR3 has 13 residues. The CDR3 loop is CASSKALQNEQFF. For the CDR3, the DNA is TGTGCCAGCAGCAAAGCGCTTCAGAATGAGCAGTTCTTC.

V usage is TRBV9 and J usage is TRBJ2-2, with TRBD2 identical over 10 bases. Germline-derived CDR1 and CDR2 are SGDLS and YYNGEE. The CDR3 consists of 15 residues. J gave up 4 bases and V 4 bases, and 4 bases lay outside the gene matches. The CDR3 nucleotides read TGTGCCAGCAGCCCTAGCGGGGGAAGCACCGGGGAGCTGTTTTTT. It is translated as CASSPSGGSTGELFF. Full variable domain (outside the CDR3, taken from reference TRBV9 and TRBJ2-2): DSGVTQTPKHLITATGQRVTLRCSPRSGDLSVYWYQQSLDQGLQFLIQYYNGEERAKGNILERFSAQQFPDLHSELNLSSLELGDSALYFCASSPSGGSTGELFFGEGSRLTVL.

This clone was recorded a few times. The DNA of the CDR3 is TGCAGCGTTTCCTCCGGGACAGGGGAAAACATTCAGTACTTC. It codes for CSVSSGTGENIQYF. The chain joins TRBV29-1 to TRBJ2-4; 10 nucleotides line up with TRBD1. Germline V CDR1 and CDR2: SQVTM, ANQGSEA. The CDR3 runs 14 residues. Trimming cost V 5 bases and J 5 bases; bases outside gene matches: 6. The whole variable domain, remainder taken from reference TRBV29-1 and TRBJ2-4, is SAVISQKPSRDICQRGTSLTIQCQVDSQVTMMFWYRQQPGQSLTLIATANQGSEATYESGFVIDKFPISRPNLTFSTLTVSNMSPEDSSIYLCSVSSGTGENIQYFGAGTRLSVL.

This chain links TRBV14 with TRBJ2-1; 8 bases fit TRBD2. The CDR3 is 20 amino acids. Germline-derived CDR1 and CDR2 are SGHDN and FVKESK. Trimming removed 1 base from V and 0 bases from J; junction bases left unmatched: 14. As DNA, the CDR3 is TGTGCCAGCAGCCAAGGCCCGACTAGCGCCGGGGCGAGCTCCTACAATGAGCAGTTCTTC. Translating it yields CASSQGPTSAGASSYNEQFF.

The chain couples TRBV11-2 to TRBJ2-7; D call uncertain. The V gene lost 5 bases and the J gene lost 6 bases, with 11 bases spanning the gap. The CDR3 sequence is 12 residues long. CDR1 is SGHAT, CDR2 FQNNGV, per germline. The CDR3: CASSMPRREQYF. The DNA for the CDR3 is TGTGCCAGCAGCATGCCCCGGCGCGAGCAGTACTTC.

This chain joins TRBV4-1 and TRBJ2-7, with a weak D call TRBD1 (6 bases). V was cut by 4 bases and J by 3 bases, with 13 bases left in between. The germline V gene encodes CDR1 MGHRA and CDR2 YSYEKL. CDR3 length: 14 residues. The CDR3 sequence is CASSLFAGDYEQYF. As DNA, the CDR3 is TGCGCCAGCAGCCTATTCGCAGGGGACTACGAGCAGTACTTC.

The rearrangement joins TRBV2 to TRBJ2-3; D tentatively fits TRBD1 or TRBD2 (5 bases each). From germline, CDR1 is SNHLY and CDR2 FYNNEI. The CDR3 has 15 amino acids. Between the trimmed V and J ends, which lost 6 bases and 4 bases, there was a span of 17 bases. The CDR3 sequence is CASRGTDSPADTQYF. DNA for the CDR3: TGTGCCAGCAGGGGGACCGACTCACCCGCAGATACGCAGTATTTT.

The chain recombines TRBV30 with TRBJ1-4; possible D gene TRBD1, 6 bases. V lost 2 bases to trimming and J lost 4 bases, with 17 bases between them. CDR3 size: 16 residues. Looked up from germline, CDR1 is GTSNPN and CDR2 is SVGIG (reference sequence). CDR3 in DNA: TGTGCCTGGAGTATAGACAGGCGAAGTGGTAATGAAAAACTGTTTTTT. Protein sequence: CAWSIDRRSGNEKLFF.

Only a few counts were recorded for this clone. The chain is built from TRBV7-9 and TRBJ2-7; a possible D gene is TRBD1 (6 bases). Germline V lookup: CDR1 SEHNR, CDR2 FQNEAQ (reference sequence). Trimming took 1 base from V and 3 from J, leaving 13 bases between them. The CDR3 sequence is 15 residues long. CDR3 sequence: CASSLGGHRDYEQYF. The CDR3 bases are TGTGCCAGCAGCTTAGGGGGACATCGAGACTACGAGCAGTACTTC.

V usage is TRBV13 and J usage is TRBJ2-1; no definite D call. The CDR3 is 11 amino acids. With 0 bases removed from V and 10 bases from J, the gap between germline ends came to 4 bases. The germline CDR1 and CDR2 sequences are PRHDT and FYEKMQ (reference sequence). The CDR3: CASSLGLEQFF. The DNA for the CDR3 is TGTGCCAGCAGCTTAGGCCTAGAGCAGTTCTTC.

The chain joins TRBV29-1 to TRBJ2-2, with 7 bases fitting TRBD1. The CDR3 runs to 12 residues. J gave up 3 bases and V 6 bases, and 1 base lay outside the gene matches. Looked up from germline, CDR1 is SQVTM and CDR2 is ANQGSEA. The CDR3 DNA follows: TGCAGCGTGACAGGGTACACCGGGGAGCTGTTTTTT. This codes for CSVTGYTGELFF.

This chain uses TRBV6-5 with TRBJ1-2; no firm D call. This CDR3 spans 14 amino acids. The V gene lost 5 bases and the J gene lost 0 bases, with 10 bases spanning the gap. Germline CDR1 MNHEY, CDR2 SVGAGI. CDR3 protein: CASSPGPTNYGYTF. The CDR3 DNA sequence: TGTGCCAGCAGTCCAGGCCCTACTAACTATGGCTACACCTTC.

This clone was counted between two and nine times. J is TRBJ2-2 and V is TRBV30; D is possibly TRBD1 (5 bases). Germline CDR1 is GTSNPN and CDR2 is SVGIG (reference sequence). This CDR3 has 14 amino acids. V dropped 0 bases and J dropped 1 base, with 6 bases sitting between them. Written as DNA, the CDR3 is TGTGCCTGGAGTGTGGACATGAACACCGGGGAGCTGTTTTTT. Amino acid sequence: CAWSVDMNTGELFF.